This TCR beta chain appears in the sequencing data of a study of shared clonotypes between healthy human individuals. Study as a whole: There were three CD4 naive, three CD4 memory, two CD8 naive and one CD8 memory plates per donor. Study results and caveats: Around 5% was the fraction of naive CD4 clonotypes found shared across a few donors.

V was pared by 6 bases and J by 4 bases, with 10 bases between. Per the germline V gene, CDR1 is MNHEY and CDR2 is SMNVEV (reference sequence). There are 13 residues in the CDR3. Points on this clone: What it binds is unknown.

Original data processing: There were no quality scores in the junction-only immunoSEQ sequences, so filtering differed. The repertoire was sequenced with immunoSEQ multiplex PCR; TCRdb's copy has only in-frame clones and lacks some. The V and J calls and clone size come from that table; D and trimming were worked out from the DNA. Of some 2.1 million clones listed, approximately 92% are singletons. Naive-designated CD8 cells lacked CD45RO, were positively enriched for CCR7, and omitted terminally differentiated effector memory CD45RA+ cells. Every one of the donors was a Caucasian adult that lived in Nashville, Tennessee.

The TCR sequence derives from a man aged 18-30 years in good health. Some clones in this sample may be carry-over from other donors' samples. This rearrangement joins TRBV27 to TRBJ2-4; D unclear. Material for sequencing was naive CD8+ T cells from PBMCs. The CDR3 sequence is CASSAVLKNIQYF. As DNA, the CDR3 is TGTGCCAGCAGCGCCGTCTTAAAAAACATTCAGTACTTC.